This T cell receptor beta chain was sequenced in a study of T-cell reconstitution after alpha-beta-depleted transplantation in children. Preparing the TCRbeta library involved the use of unique molecular identifiers. TCRdb re-called the PCR reads with MiXCR, one entry per CDR3 protein. The sample holds 500,000 to 600,000 distinct CDR3 sequences, approximately 32% seen once. The starting material was PBMCs from the stem cell graft donor, obtained from the stem cell graft. The TCR comes from a human donor who donated a stem cell graft to a child with aplastic anemia.

The CDR3 sequence is CASSNTIAGGVHEQYF. CDR3 in DNA: TGTGCCAGCAGTAATACCATAGCGGGAGGGGTACACGAGCAGTACTTC. The chain joins TRBV6-1 to TRBJ2-7; TRBD2 matches at 11 bases. Germline values: CDR1 MNHNS, CDR2 SASEGT. V was clipped by 5 bases and J by 5 bases; unmatched bases: 11. The CDR3 has 16 residues.